This T cell receptor beta chain appears in the sequencing data of a study of T cells after yellow fever vaccination. Regarding the study as a whole: Researchers report a weaker secondary response that nonetheless peaked faster, day 5 versus 15.

TCRdb processed the 5' RACE reads anew with MiXCR; each CDR3 protein has one entry. The sample includes over 150,000 distinct CDR3 sequences, 5.5% to 7.5% seen only once; the top ten take more than 2.5%. This clonotype was seen only a few times. The antigen is undetermined. Germline CDR1 reads SGHRS; CDR2 reads YFSETQ. The CDR3 is made up of 13 amino acids. The J segment lost 7 bases and the V segment lost 4 bases, leaving 8 bases of the junction unmatched. The sample here was CD4+ T cells sorted from PBMCs, taken 4 to 6 days after the first yellow fever vaccination. The receptor's source is a young man who received the YFV17D yellow fever vaccine. V is TRBV5-1 and J is TRBJ2-7, with 7 bases fitting TRBD1. DNA of the CDR3: TGCGCCAGCAGCCCAGGGACAGTGGGAGAGCAGTACGTC. This encodes CASSPGTVGEQYV.